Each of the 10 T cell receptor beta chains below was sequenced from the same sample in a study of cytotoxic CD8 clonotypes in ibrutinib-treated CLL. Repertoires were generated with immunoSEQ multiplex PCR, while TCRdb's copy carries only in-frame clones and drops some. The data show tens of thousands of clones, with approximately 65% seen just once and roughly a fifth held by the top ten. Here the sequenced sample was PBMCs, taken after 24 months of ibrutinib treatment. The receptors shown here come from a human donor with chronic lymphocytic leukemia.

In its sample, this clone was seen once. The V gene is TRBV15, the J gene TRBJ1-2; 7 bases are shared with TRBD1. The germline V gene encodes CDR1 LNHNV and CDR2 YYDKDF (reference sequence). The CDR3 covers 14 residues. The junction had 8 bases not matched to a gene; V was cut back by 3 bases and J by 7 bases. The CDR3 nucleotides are TGTGCCACCAGCAGGGGGGAGGGGGCGAGTGGCTACACCTTC. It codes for CATSRGEGASGYTF. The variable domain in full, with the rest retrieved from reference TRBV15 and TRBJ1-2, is DAMVIQNPRYQVTQFGKPVTLSCSQTLNHNVMYWYQQKSSQAPKLLFHYYDKDFNNEADTPDNFQSRRPNTSFCFLDIRSPGLGDTAMYLCATSRGEGASGYTFGSGTRLTVV.

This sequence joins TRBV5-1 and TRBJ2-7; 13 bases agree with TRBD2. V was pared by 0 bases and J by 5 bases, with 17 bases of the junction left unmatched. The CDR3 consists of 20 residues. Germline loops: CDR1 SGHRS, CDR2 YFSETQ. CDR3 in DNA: TGCGCCAGCAGCTTGGGGTTTCCGACTAGCGGGGGGAGAATTGGCCACGAGCAGTACTTC. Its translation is CASSLGFPTSGGRIGHEQYF.

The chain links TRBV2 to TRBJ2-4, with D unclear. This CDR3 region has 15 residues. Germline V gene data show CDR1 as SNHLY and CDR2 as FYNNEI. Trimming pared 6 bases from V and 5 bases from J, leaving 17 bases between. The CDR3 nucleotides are TGTGCCAGCAGCGACCTTAGGAGTGGAGAAAACATTCAGTACTTC. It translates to CASSDLRSGENIQYF.

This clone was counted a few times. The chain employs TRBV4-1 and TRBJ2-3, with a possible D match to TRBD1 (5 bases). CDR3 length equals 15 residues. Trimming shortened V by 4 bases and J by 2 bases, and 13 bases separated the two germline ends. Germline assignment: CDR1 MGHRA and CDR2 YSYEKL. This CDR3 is CASSPPRALTDTQYF. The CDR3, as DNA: TGCGCCAGCAGCCCCCCCAGGGCCCTCACAGATACGCAGTATTTT.

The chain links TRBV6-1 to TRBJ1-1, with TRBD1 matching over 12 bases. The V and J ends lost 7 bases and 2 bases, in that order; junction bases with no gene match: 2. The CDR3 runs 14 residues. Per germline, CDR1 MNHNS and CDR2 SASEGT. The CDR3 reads CASKGQGANTEAFF. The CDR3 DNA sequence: TGTGCCAGCAAGGGACAGGGGGCCAACACTGAAGCTTTCTTT.

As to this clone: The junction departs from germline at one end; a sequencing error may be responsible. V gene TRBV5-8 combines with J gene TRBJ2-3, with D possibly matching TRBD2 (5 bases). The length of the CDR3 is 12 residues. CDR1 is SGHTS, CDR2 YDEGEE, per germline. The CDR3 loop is CASSPDLVLGNF. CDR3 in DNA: TGTGCCAGCAGTCCTGACTTGGTTCTCGGGAATTTT.

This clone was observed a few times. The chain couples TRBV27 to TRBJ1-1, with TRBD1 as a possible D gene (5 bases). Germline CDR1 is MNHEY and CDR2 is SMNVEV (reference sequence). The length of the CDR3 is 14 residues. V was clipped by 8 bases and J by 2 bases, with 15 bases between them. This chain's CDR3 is CASRPFQGNTEAFF. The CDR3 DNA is TGTGCCAGCCGACCGTTCCAGGGAAACACTGAAGCTTTCTTT.

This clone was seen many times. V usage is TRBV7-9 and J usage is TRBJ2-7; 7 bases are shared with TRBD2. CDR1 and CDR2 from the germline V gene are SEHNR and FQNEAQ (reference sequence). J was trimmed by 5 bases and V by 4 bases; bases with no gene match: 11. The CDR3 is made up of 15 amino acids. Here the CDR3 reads CASSYAGGSLDEQYF. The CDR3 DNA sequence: TGTGCCAGCAGCTACGCAGGCGGGAGTTTGGACGAGCAGTACTTC.

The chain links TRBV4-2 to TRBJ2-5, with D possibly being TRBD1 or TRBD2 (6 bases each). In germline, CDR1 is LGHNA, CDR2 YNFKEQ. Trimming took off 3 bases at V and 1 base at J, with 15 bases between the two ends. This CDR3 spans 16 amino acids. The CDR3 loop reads CASSHGGGAIQETQYF. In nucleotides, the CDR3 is TGTGCCAGCAGCCACGGAGGGGGAGCTATCCAAGAGACCCAGTACTTC.

CDR3 nucleotides: TGTGCCAGCAGTTACACTCTGGGACTGAAGACCGGGGAGCTGTTTTTT. Translation gives CASSYTLGLKTGELFF. The chain carries TRBV6-6 and TRBJ2-2; D perhaps matches TRBD2 (6 bases). Germline-derived CDR1 and CDR2 are MNHNY and SVGAGI (reference sequence). V was cut by 2 bases and J by 5 bases, with 15 bases left in between. The length of the CDR3 is 16 residues.